The present entry profiles one T cell receptor (beta chain) with its context. This sample is drawn from a study of PD-1 blockade in classical Hodgkin lymphoma. Germline V gene data show CDR1 as SEHNR and CDR2 as FQNEAQ (reference sequence). The germline V and J ends were trimmed by 3 bases and 2 bases, with 7 bases remaining between them. The length of the CDR3 is 14 residues. In every patient, relapse followed autologous stem cell transplantation, while exposure to brentuximab vedotin differed. Clones were read by immunoSEQ multiplex PCR, and TCRdb kept only the in-frame ones, dropping some. The repertoire holds 40,000 to 45,000 clones, roughly 78% seen once, with roughly an eighth in the top ten.

The chain couples TRBV7-9 to TRBJ2-2; weak D call: TRBD2 (5 bases). This sequence originates from a human donor with classical Hodgkin lymphoma. The sequences come from peripheral blood mononuclear cells (PBMCs), collected at baseline. The CDR3 region is CASSLSGNTGELFF. In DNA, the CDR3 is TGTGCCAGCAGCTTGAGCGGTAACACCGGGGAGCTGTTTTTT.